This TCR beta chain was sequenced in a study of PD-1 blockade in classical Hodgkin lymphoma. Germline V lookup: CDR1 MNHEY, CDR2 SMNVEV (reference sequence). 11 amino acids form the CDR3, both terminal residues included. Comment on this clone: Its antigen is not known. As the CDR3 is not closed by the conserved phenylalanine or tryptophan, this likely results from a read error. Because the CDR3's place on the DNA is in doubt, the DNA is left out and the CDR3 is given as listed by TCRdb.

Using immunoSEQ multiplex PCR, the repertoire was profiled, and TCRdb retains in-frame clones only, with some absent. Of nearly 100,000 clones listed, over 80% are singletons. Overall study results and limits: There remain no defined causes for the repertoire differences, which possibly reflect disease activity or prior therapy.

Every one of the patients relapsed after autologous stem cell transplantation (brentuximab vedotin exposure was variable). The sequencing here drew on peripheral blood mononuclear cells (PBMCs), taken at baseline. The chain is built from TRBV27 and TRBJ1-2. The clonotype originates from a human donor with classical Hodgkin lymphoma. The CDR3 sequence is CASSPRNTKPL.